Listed below are T cell receptor beta chains from one sample, sequenced in a study of human T cells and chemical hapten exposure. TCRdb passed the RACE reads through MiXCR, listing each CDR3 protein once. The sample records 350,000 to 450,000 distinct CDR3 sequences, 5.1% being singletons. The starting material was whole blood, obtained in connection with sensitization to the hapten diphenylcyclopropenone (DPC). All receptors derive from a woman in her forties or fifties with alopecia areata. Some clones in this sample may be carry-over from other donors' samples. The CDR3 runs from the conserved cysteine through the conserved F or W. The D gene is left open where the match is weak. The size of a clone is reported for some rows only, either as once, few or many, or as a class for expanded clones.

cdr3_nt: TGTGCCAGCAGTTACCCCCTGGGACGGATGAACACTGAAGCTTTCTTT
cdr3_aa: CASSYPLGRMNTEAFF
clone_size: many
d_call: -
j_call: TRBJ1-1
v_call: TRBV6-2/TRBV6-3

cdr3_nt: TGCGCCAGCAGCGCCTATGACAGAAACAACTATGGCTACACCTTC
cdr3_aa: CASSAYDRNNYGYTF
clone_size: many
d_call: -
j_call: TRBJ1-2
v_call: TRBV5-1

cdr3_nt: TGCGCCAGCAGCCAAGGCAGGGGCTTCGGAAATGAAAAACTGTTTTTT
cdr3_aa: CASSQGRGFGNEKLFF
clone_size: few
d_call: -
j_call: TRBJ1-4
v_call: TRBV4-3

cdr3_nt: TGTGCCAGCAGTTTAACGACAGGGAGGGGGACTGAAGCTTTCTTT
cdr3_aa: CASSLTTGRGTEAFF
clone_size: -
d_call: TRBD1
j_call: TRBJ1-1
v_call: TRBV27

cdr3_nt: TGCAGCGTCCCGGAAGCGGGAGGAGCAGATACGCAGTATTTT
cdr3_aa: CSVPEAGGADTQYF
clone_size: few
d_call: TRBD2
j_call: TRBJ2-3
v_call: TRBV29-1

cdr3_nt: TGTGCCAGCAGCTTCCTTGGACTAGCGGGCGCGAACACCGGGGAGCTGTTTTTT
cdr3_aa: CASSFLGLAGANTGELFF
clone_size: many
d_call: TRBD2
j_call: TRBJ2-2
v_call: TRBV6-2/TRBV6-3

cdr3_nt: TGTGCCAGCAGCCGTAGGGAAGGACCAGATACGCAGTATTTT
cdr3_aa: CASSRREGPDTQYF
clone_size: -
d_call: -
j_call: TRBJ2-3
v_call: TRBV7-9

cdr3_nt: TGTGCCAGCAGTACCCGACAGTGGCTGGCCAACGTCCTGACTTTC
cdr3_aa: CASSTRQWLANVLTF
clone_size: -
d_call: -
j_call: TRBJ2-6
v_call: TRBV25-1

cdr3_nt: TGTGCCAGCAGCTTAGGTCCTCAGGGGAGTTCACCCTACGAGCAGTACTTC
cdr3_aa: CASSLGPQGSSPYEQYF
clone_size: few
d_call: -
j_call: TRBJ2-7
v_call: TRBV7-9

cdr3_nt: TGTGCCAGCAGCTTGTTGGTAGCGGGGGGCACAGATACGCAGTATTTT
cdr3_aa: CASSLLVAGGTDTQYF
clone_size: many
d_call: TRBD2
j_call: TRBJ2-3
v_call: TRBV5-6

cdr3_nt: TGTGCCAGCAGTCGGTTAGCGGGGGGCTCCTACAATGAGCAGTTCTTC
cdr3_aa: CASSRLAGGSYNEQFF
clone_size: few
d_call: TRBD2
j_call: TRBJ2-1
v_call: TRBV12-3/TRBV12-4

cdr3_nt: TGTGCCAGCAGCTCGCAACAGGGGGATACGCAGTATTTT
cdr3_aa: CASSSQQGDTQYF
clone_size: many
d_call: TRBD1
j_call: TRBJ2-3
v_call: TRBV7-6

cdr3_nt: TGTGCCAGCAGTTACAGCGGGGGGCCGCGAACTAACAATGAGCAGTTCTTC
cdr3_aa: CASSYSGGPRTNNEQFF
clone_size: many
d_call: TRBD2
j_call: TRBJ2-1
v_call: TRBV6-5

cdr3_nt: TGTGCCAGCAGTCGGGGCAGCTCCTACAATGAGCAGTTCTTC
cdr3_aa: CASSRGSSYNEQFF
clone_size: many
d_call: -
j_call: TRBJ2-1
v_call: TRBV5-6

cdr3_nt: TGTGCCAGCAGCTCCCCGGGGGGGCGCGGAGAGACCCAGTACTTC
cdr3_aa: CASSSPGGRGETQYF
clone_size: -
d_call: TRBD2
j_call: TRBJ2-5
v_call: TRBV7-9

cdr3_nt: TGTGCCAGCATCTCCTATCAGCCCCAGCATTTT
cdr3_aa: CASISYQPQHF
clone_size: many
d_call: -
j_call: TRBJ1-5
v_call: TRBV9

cdr3_nt: TGTGCCACCAGCAGAGATCGGGGGACAAATGAGCAGTTCTTC
cdr3_aa: CATSRDRGTNEQFF
clone_size: many
d_call: -
j_call: TRBJ2-1
v_call: TRBV15

cdr3_nt: TGTGCCAGCAGTTTCACGGGCAGCACCGGGGAGCTGTTTTTT
cdr3_aa: CASSFTGSTGELFF
clone_size: few
d_call: -
j_call: TRBJ2-2
v_call: TRBV12-3/TRBV12-4

cdr3_nt: TGCAGTGCTAGAGCCGAGAAACTAGCGGGAGTTGACGAGCAGTACTTC
cdr3_aa: CSARAEKLAGVDEQYF
clone_size: -
d_call: TRBD2
j_call: TRBJ2-7
v_call: TRBV20-1

cdr3_nt: TGTGCCAGCAGTTTAGGCGGAGACTCCTACGAGCAGTACTTC
cdr3_aa: CASSLGGDSYEQYF
clone_size: many
d_call: -
j_call: TRBJ2-7
v_call: TRBV28

cdr3_nt: TGCGCCAGCAGGGACTGGTCTAGCACAGATACGCAGTATTTT
cdr3_aa: CASRDWSSTDTQYF
clone_size: -
d_call: -
j_call: TRBJ2-3
v_call: TRBV5-1

cdr3_nt: TGTGCCAGCAGCGAGTGGAACAGGGGGCTGAGCAATCAGCCCCAGCATTTT
cdr3_aa: CASSEWNRGLSNQPQHF
clone_size: few
d_call: TRBD1
j_call: TRBJ1-5
v_call: TRBV27

cdr3_nt: TGTGCCAGCACCTACAGAGGGGGCGGGCTAGATTTT
cdr3_aa: CASTYRGGGLDF
clone_size: many
d_call: TRBD1
j_call: TRBJ2-3
v_call: TRBV2

cdr3_nt: TGTGCCAGCAGCCTTGAGGACAGGGGTTTTAATTCACCCCTCCACTTT
cdr3_aa: CASSLEDRGFNSPLHF
clone_size: many
d_call: -
j_call: TRBJ1-6
v_call: TRBV21-1

cdr3_nt: TGTGCCAGCGGGAGGTTGGGGAACTATGGCTACACCTTC
cdr3_aa: CASGRLGNYGYTF
clone_size: few
d_call: -
j_call: TRBJ1-2
v_call: TRBV12-3/TRBV12-4

cdr3_nt: TGCGCCAGCACCAATCTAGCGGGAGAAGCAGATACGCAGTATTTT
cdr3_aa: CASTNLAGEADTQYF
clone_size: many
d_call: TRBD2
j_call: TRBJ2-3
v_call: TRBV5-1

cdr3_nt: TGTGCCAGCCGGACTAGCGGGAGCTCCTACAATGAGCAGTTCTTC
cdr3_aa: CASRTSGSSYNEQFF
clone_size: -
d_call: TRBD2
j_call: TRBJ2-1
v_call: TRBV6-1

cdr3_nt: TGTGCCAGCAGTAACCAGGGGGCGGGAGGGGCCAACGTCCTGACTTTC
cdr3_aa: CASSNQGAGGANVLTF
clone_size: -
d_call: TRBD1
j_call: TRBJ2-6
v_call: TRBV6-5

cdr3_nt: TGCGCCAGCAGCTTGGTAGGGGGCCGGATGAACACTGAAGCTTTCTTT
cdr3_aa: CASSLVGGRMNTEAFF
clone_size: -
d_call: TRBD1
j_call: TRBJ1-1
v_call: TRBV5-1

cdr3_nt: TGCAGCGTTGTTGGGGGAAACTACGAGCAGTACTTC
cdr3_aa: CSVVGGNYEQYF
clone_size: -
d_call: -
j_call: TRBJ2-7
v_call: TRBV29-1

cdr3_nt: TGTGCCAGCAAAAGGGCCTCTGGGGGGGGCGCCTATGGCTACACCTTC
cdr3_aa: CASKRASGGGAYGYTF
clone_size: few
d_call: -
j_call: TRBJ1-2
v_call: TRBV6-5

cdr3_nt: TGTGCCAGCAGCGCCCCCCCGGCCTACGAGCAGTACTTC
cdr3_aa: CASSAPPAYEQYF
clone_size: many
d_call: -
j_call: TRBJ2-7
v_call: TRBV9

cdr3_nt: TGTGCCAGCAGCGTAGAAGCATGGGCCCTTGAAGCTTTCTTT
cdr3_aa: CASSVEAWALEAFF
clone_size: many
d_call: -
j_call: TRBJ1-1
v_call: TRBV9

cdr3_nt: TGTGCCAGCAGCCCTACGCGGGGGCAGCCCCAGCATTTT
cdr3_aa: CASSPTRGQPQHF
clone_size: many
d_call: -
j_call: TRBJ1-5
v_call: TRBV6-5

cdr3_nt: TGTGCCAGCAGTGTTCAACAGGGTGGCATAGGCTACACCTTC
cdr3_aa: CASSVQQGGIGYTF
clone_size: many
d_call: -
j_call: TRBJ1-2
v_call: TRBV2

cdr3_nt: TGTGCCAGCAGCTCCCGTCACCTGGTTGAGCAGTACTTC
cdr3_aa: CASSSRHLVEQYF
clone_size: -
d_call: -
j_call: TRBJ2-7
v_call: TRBV7-8

cdr3_nt: TGTGCCAGCAATGGGCAGTTCTTC
cdr3_aa: CASNGQFF
clone_size: many
d_call: -
j_call: TRBJ2-1
v_call: TRBV2

cdr3_nt: TGTGCCAGCACCGACAGGGTAGCGGAGGGAGCTTTCTTT
cdr3_aa: CASTDRVAEGAFF
clone_size: -
d_call: TRBD1
j_call: TRBJ1-1
v_call: TRBV12-3/TRBV12-4

cdr3_nt: TGTGTCACCCTGCGGGGGGCGGGGGACACTGAAGCTTTCTTT
cdr3_aa: CVTLRGAGDTEAFF
clone_size: -
d_call: -
j_call: TRBJ1-1
v_call: TRBV5-6

cdr3_nt: TGTGCCAGCAGCCAAGAAGAAGGGGCGATATACAATGAGCAGTTCTTC
cdr3_aa: CASSQEEGAIYNEQFF
clone_size: few
d_call: -
j_call: TRBJ2-1
v_call: TRBV4-2

cdr3_nt: TGTGCCAGCAGTTCTTCTAGCGTTTCCTACAATGAGCAGTTCTTC
cdr3_aa: CASSSSSVSYNEQFF
clone_size: many
d_call: -
j_call: TRBJ2-1
v_call: TRBV28

cdr3_nt: TGCGCCAGCTCGAGGCTAGCGGGCCGACTAAGCACAGATACGCAGTATTTT
cdr3_aa: CASSRLAGRLSTDTQYF
clone_size: many
d_call: TRBD2
j_call: TRBJ2-3
v_call: TRBV10-1

cdr3_nt: TGCGCCAGCAGCCCGGGACTAGCGGGAGGTCAATCTATCACAGATACGCAGCATTTT
cdr3_aa: CASSPGLAGGQSITDTQHF
clone_size: many
d_call: -
j_call: TRBJ1-5
v_call: TRBV5-1

cdr3_nt: TGCAGTGCTAGAGATATGGGGCGCGGCTATGGCTACACCTTC
cdr3_aa: CSARDMGRGYGYTF
clone_size: few
d_call: -
j_call: TRBJ1-2
v_call: TRBV20-1

cdr3_nt: TGTGCCAGCATCAGTGGGGACTACAATGAGCAGTTCTTC
cdr3_aa: CASISGDYNEQFF
clone_size: -
d_call: -
j_call: TRBJ2-1
v_call: TRBV7-9

cdr3_nt: TGTGCCAGCAGCTCCGGGCTACTTGAAGATGAGCAGTTCTTC
cdr3_aa: CASSSGLLEDEQFF
clone_size: few
d_call: -
j_call: TRBJ2-1
v_call: TRBV13

cdr3_nt: TGTGCCAGCAGTCTCAGACAGGGGAATGACGGGGAGCTGTTTTTT
cdr3_aa: CASSLRQGNDGELFF
clone_size: few
d_call: TRBD1
j_call: TRBJ2-2
v_call: TRBV6-1

cdr3_nt: TGTGCCAGCAGCCGTTCCGGGACAGTTGGCGGGAACAATGAGCAGTTCTTC
cdr3_aa: CASSRSGTVGGNNEQFF
clone_size: many
d_call: -
j_call: TRBJ2-1
v_call: TRBV7-2

cdr3_nt: TGCAGTGCTAGAGATAGGTCTAGCGGCGCCTACGAGCAGTACTTC
cdr3_aa: CSARDRSSGAYEQYF
clone_size: many
d_call: TRBD2
j_call: TRBJ2-7
v_call: TRBV20-1

cdr3_nt: TGTGCCAGCAATACCGGGACGGATCCCTACGAGCAGTACTTC
cdr3_aa: CASNTGTDPYEQYF
clone_size: few
d_call: -
j_call: TRBJ2-7
v_call: TRBV12-3/TRBV12-4

cdr3_nt: TGCAGTGCTAGAGACGGGAATAATGAAAAACTGTTTTTT
cdr3_aa: CSARDGNNEKLFF
clone_size: few
d_call: -
j_call: TRBJ1-4
v_call: TRBV20-1

cdr3_nt: TGCGCCAGCTCCTCGGAACAGTGGGCGGGTTTGGTCGAGCAGTACTTC
cdr3_aa: CASSSEQWAGLVEQYF
clone_size: many
d_call: -
j_call: TRBJ2-7
v_call: TRBV4-1